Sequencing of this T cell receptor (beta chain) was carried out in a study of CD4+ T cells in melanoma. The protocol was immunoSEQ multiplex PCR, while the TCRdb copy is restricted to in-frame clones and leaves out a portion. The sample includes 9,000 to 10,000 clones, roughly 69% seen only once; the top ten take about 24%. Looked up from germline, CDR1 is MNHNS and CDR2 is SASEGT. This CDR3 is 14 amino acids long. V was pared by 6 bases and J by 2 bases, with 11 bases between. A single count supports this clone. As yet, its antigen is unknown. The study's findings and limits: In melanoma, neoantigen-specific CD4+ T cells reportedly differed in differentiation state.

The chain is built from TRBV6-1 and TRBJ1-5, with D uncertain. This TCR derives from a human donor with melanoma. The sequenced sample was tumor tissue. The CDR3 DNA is TGTGCCAGCAGGGTTAGTGGTGGCAATCAGCCCCAGCATTTT. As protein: CASRVSGGNQPQHF.